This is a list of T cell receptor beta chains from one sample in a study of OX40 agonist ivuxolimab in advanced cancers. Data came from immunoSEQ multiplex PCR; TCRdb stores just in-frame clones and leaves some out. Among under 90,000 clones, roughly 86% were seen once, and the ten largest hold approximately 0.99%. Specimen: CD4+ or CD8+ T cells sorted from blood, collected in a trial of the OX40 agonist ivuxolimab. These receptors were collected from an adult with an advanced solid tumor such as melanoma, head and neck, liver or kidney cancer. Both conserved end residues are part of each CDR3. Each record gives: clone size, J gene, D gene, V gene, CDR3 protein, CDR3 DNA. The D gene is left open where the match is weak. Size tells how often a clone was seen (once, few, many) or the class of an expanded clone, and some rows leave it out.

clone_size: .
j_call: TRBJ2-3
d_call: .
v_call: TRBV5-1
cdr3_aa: CASSLPALSTDTQYF
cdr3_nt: TGCGCCAGCAGCTTGCCCGCATTAAGCACAGATACGCAGTATTTT

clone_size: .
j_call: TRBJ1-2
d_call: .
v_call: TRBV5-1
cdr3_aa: CASSLNPATNYGYTF
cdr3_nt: TGCGCCAGCAGCTTAAACCCGGCTACTAACTATGGCTACACCTTC

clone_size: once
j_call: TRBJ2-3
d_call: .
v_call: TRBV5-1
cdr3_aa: CASRGYGGQSTDTQYF
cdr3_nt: TGCGCCAGCAGGGGGTACGGGGGTCAGAGCACAGATACGCAGTATTTT

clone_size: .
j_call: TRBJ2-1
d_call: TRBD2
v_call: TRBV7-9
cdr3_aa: CASSLRTSEGEQFF
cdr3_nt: TGTGCCAGCAGCCTCCGGACTAGCGAGGGTGAGCAGTTCTTC

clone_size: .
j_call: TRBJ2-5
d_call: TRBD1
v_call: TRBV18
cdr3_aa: CASSEQGVEETQYF
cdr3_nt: TGTGCCAGCTCTGAGCAGGGGGTTGAGGAGACCCAGTACTTC

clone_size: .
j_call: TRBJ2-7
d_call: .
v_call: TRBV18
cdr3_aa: CASSERPMGSSYEQYF
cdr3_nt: TGTGCCAGCTCAGAGAGACCAATGGGGAGCTCCTACGAGCAGTACTTC

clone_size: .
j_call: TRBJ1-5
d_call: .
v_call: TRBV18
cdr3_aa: CASSLRTNQPQHF
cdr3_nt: TGTGCCAGCTCACTAAGGACTAATCAGCCCCAGCATTTT

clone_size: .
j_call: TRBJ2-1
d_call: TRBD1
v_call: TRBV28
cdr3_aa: CASSGDSLNEQFF
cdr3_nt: TGTGCCAGCAGTGGGGACAGCCTCAATGAGCAGTTCTTC

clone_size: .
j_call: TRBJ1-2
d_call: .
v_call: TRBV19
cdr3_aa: CASRKKGQISNYGYTF
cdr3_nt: TGTGCCAGTAGGAAGAAGGGGCAGATCTCTAACTATGGCTACACCTTC

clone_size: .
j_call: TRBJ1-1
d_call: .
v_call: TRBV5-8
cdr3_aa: CASRPGPRSTEAFF
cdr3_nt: TGTGCCAGCAGACCGGGTCCAAGGAGCACTGAAGCTTTCTTT

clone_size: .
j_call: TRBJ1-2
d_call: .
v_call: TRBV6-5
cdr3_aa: CASSTPTGVNGYTF
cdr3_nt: TGTGCCAGCAGTACTCCAACGGGGGTTAATGGCTACACCTTC

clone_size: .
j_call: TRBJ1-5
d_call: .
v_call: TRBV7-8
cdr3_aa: CASSPPPTAYSNQPQHF
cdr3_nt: TGTGCCAGCAGCCCGCCCCCGACAGCATATAGCAATCAGCCCCAGCATTTT

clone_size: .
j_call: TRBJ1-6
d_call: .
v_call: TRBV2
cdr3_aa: CASSHGLEALYNSPLHF
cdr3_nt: TGTGCCAGCAGTCACGGACTAGAGGCACTCTATAATTCACCCCTCCACTTT

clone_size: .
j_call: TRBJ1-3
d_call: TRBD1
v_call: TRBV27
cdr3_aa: CASSSTGEGNTIYF
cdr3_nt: TGTGCCAGCAGTTCGACAGGGGAAGGAAACACCATATATTTT

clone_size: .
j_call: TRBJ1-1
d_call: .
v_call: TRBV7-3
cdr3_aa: CASSPAAAGGTEAFF
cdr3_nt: TGTGCCAGCAGCCCCGCAGCTGCGGGGGGCACTGAAGCTTTCTTT

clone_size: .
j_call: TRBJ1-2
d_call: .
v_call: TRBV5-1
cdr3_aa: CASSLVDGRSGYTF
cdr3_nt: TGCGCCAGCAGCTTGGTTGACGGTCGGAGTGGCTACACCTTC

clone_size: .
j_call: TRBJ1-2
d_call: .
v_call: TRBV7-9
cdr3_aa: CASSDPPSGIGYTF
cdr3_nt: TGTGCCAGCAGCGATCCACCGTCGGGGATCGGCTACACCTTC

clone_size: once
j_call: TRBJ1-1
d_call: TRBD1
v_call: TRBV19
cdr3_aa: CASSTPRTGRTEAFF
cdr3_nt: TGTGCCAGTAGTACTCCTCGGACAGGCCGCACTGAAGCTTTCTTT

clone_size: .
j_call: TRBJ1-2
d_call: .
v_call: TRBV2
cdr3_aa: CASSEALGPVYGYTF
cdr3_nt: TGTGCCAGCAGTGAAGCGCTTGGCCCGGTATATGGCTACACCTTC

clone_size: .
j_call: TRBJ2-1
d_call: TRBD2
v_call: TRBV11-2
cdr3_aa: CASSSSGTRGYEQFF
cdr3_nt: TGTGCCAGCAGCTCCTCCGGGACTAGAGGGTATGAGCAGTTCTTC

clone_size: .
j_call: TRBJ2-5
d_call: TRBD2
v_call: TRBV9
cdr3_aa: CASSKRGGGETQYF
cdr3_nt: TGTGCCAGCAGTAAGCGGGGGGGCGGCGAGACCCAGTACTTC